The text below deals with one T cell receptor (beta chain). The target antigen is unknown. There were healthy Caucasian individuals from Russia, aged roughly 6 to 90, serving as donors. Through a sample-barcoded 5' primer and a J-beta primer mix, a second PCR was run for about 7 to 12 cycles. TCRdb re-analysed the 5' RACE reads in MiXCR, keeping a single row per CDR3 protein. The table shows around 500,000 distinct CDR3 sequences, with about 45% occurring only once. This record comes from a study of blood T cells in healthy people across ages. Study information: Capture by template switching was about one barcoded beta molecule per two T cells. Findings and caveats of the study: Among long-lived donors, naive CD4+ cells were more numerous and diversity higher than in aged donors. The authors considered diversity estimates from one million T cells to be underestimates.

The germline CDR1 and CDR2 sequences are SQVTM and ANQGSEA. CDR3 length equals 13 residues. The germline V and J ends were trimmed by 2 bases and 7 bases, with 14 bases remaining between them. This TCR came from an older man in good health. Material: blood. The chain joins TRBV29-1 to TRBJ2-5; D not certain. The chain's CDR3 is CSVEPQASGTQYF. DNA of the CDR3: TGCAGCGTTGAACCCCAGGCCTCGGGGACCCAGTACTTC.